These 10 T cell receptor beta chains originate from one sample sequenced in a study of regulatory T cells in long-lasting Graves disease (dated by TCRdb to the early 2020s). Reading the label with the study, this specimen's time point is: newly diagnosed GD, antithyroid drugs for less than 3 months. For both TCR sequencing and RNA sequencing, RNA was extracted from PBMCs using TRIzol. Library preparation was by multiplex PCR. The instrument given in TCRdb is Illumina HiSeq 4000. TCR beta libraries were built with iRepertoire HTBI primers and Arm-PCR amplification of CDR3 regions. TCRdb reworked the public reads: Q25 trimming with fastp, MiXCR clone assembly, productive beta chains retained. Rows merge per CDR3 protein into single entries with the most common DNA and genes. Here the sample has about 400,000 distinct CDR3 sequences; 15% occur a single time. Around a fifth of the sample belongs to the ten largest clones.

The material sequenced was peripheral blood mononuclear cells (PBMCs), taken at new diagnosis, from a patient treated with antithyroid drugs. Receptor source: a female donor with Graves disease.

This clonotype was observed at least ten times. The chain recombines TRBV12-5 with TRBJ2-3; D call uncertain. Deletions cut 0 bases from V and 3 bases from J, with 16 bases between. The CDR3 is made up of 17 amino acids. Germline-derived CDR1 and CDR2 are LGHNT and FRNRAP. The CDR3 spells CASGLVVGKGWTDTQYF. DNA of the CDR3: TGTGCTAGTGGTTTGGTAGTAGGAAAAGGGTGGACAGATACGCAGTATTTT.

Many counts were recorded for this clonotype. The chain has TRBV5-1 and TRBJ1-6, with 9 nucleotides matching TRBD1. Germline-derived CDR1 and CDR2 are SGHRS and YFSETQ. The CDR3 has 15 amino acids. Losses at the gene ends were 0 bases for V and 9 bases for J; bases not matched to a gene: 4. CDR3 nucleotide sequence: TGCGCCAGCAGCTTGGGGGGACAGGGCCGTTCACCCCTCCACTTT. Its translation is CASSLGGQGRSPLHF.

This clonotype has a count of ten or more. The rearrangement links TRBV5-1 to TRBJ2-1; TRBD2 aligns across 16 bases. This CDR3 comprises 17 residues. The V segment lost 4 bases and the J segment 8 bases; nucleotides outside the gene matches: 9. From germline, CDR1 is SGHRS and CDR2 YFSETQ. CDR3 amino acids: CASSHGTSGRALDEQFF. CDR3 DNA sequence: TGCGCCAGCAGCCACGGGACTAGCGGGAGGGCCTTGGATGAGCAGTTCTTC.

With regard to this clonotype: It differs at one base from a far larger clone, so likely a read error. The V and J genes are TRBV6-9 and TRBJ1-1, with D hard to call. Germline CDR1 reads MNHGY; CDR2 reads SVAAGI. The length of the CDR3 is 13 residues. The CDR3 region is CANSYAVNTEAFF. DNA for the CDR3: TGTGCCAACAGTTACGCGGTGAACACTGAAGCTTTCTTT.

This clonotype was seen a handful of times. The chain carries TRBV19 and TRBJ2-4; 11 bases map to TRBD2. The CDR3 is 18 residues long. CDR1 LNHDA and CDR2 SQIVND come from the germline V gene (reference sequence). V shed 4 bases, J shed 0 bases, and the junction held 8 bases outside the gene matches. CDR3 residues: CASSRTSGGAVAKNIQYF. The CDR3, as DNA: TGTGCCAGTAGTAGAACTAGCGGGGGTGCGGTAGCCAAAAACATTCAGTACTTC. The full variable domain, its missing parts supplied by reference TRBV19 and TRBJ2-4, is DGGITQSPKYLFRKEGQNVTLSCEQNLNHDAMYWYRQDPGQGLRLIYYSQIVNDFQKGDIAEGYSVSREKKESFPLTVTSAQKNPTAFYLCASSRTSGGAVAKNIQYFGAGTRLSVL.

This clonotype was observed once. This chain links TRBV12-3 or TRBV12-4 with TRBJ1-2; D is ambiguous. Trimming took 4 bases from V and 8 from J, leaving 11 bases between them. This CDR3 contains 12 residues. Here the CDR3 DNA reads TGTGCCAGCAGTTCCGGAGCGTGGGGCTACACCTTC. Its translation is CASSSGAWGYTF.

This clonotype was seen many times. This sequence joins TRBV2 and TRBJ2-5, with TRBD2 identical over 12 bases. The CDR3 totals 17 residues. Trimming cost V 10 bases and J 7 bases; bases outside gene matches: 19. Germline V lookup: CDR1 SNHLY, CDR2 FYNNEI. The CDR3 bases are TGTGCCACCCAGGGGACTAGCGGGCCTTCTGGGCTAGGGACCCAGTACTTC. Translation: CATQGTSGPSGLGTQYF.

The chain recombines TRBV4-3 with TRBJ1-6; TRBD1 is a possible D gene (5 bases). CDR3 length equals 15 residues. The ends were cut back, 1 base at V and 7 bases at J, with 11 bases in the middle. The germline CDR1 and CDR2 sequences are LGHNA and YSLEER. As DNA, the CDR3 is TGCGCCAGCAGCCAAGGGAGCAGGGACAATTCACCCCTCCACTTT. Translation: CASSQGSRDNSPLHF.

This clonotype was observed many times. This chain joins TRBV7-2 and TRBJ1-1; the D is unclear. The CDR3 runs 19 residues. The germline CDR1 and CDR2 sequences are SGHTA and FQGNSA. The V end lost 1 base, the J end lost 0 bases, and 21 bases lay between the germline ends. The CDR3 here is CASSLEVADGWVMNTEAFF. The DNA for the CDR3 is TGTGCCAGCAGCTTAGAAGTGGCCGATGGCTGGGTTATGAACACTGAAGCTTTCTTT.

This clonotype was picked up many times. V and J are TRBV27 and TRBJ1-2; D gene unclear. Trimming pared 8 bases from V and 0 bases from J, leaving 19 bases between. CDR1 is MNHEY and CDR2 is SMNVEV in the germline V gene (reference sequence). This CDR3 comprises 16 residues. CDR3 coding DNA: TGTGCCAGCCCCCGGCAGACGGAAGAAACTAACTATGGCTACACCTTC. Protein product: CASPRQTEETNYGYTF.